These 9 T cell receptor beta chains were all obtained from the same sample, sequenced in a study of T-cell memory formation after mild COVID-19. TCRdb re-analysed the 5' RACE reads in MiXCR, keeping a single row per CDR3 protein. Among roughly 86,000 distinct CDR3 sequences, about 12% were seen once, and the ten largest hold roughly a quarter. Sample: PBMCs or a T cell subset sorted from them (not recorded which). The receptor source for this set is an adult woman who had mild COVID-19 (a few samples of this study predate the infection). Cell type and time point are not known.

This clonotype has just a few counts. This chain links TRBV19 with TRBJ2-7; the D call may be TRBD1 or TRBD2 (5 bases each). The CDR3 loop spans 16 amino acids. From germline, CDR1 is LNHDA and CDR2 SQIVND (reference sequence). The V end was cut by 5 bases, the J end by 0 bases, with 17 bases between. In DNA form, the CDR3 reads TGTGCCAGTAGTCCCGGGGCCAGTCTCTCCTCCTACGAGCAGTACTTC. It specifies CASSPGASLSSYEQYF.

This clonotype has more than one count but fewer than ten. The rearrangement links TRBV15 to TRBJ2-2; D is unclear. This CDR3 contains 12 residues. Trimming shortened V by 1 base and J by 6 bases, and 3 bases separated the two germline ends. CDR1 LNHNV and CDR2 YYDKDF come from the germline V gene (reference sequence). CDR3 sequence (DNA): TGTGCCACCAGCAGAGCGGCCGGGGAGCTGTTTTTT. Protein product: CATSRAAGELFF.

This chain joins TRBV4-1 and TRBJ1-2, with D hard to call. The CDR3 length is 11 residues. The germline V gene encodes CDR1 MGHRA and CDR2 YSYEKL. V dropped 1 base and J dropped 9 bases, with 6 bases sitting between them. The CDR3 bases are TGCGCCAGCAGCCAAGGGAGTAGCTACACCTTC. Its protein is CASSQGSSYTF.

The CDR3: CSARAHPKDRGDTNSPLHF. The DNA of the CDR3 is TGCAGTGCTAGAGCACACCCCAAAGATAGGGGTGACACTAATTCACCCCTCCACTTT. This chain uses TRBV20-1 with TRBJ1-6, with D tentatively TRBD1 (5 bases). This CDR3 is 19 amino acids long. Germline loops: CDR1 DFQATT, CDR2 SNEGSKA (reference sequence). Trimming took 1 base from V and 6 from J, leaving 25 bases between them.

V is TRBV29-1 and J is TRBJ1-2; tentative D call: TRBD1 (5 bases). The germline V and J ends were trimmed by 4 bases and 10 bases, with 22 bases remaining between them. This CDR3 contains 14 residues. CDR1 is SQVTM and CDR2 is ANQGSEA in the germline V gene. In DNA, the CDR3 is TGCAGCGTTGGGGGCAGGGCCGAAGATCCTTCCTACACCTTC. As protein: CSVGGRAEDPSYTF.

This clonotype was counted at least ten times. Sequence at one end of the junction differs from germline and may be a read error. The rearrangement links TRBV12-3 or TRBV12-4 to TRBJ2-4; D is perhaps TRBD2 (5 bases). This CDR3 is built from 14 residues. The CDR3 reads CASSLGGSQDIQYF. DNA of the CDR3: TGTGCCAGCAGCTTAGGAGGATCCCAGGACATTCAGTACTTC.

Concerning this clonotype: At one end, the junction sequence differs from germline, possibly due to a read error. This chain links TRBV7-6 with TRBJ2-5; D is possibly TRBD2 (6 bases). The germline V gene encodes CDR1 SGHVS and CDR2 FNYEAQ. The CDR3 covers 15 residues. The CDR3 DNA sequence: TGTGCCAGCAGCACCCCGGGACTTTCCGAAGAGGCCCAGTACTTC. This codes for CASSTPGLSEEAQYF.

This clonotype was observed a handful of times. V and J are TRBV6-5 and TRBJ2-1; D is uncertain. The CDR3 sequence is 15 residues long. Germline assignment: CDR1 MNHEY and CDR2 SVGAGI. V shed 2 bases and J shed 0 bases, with 8 bases lying between them. This chain's CDR3 is CASSYGVGSYNEQFF. DNA for the CDR3: TGTGCCAGCAGTTACGGGGTAGGCTCCTACAATGAGCAGTTCTTC.

The chain employs TRBV7-9 and TRBJ2-4, with 10 bases that match TRBD2. Losses at the gene ends were 2 bases for V and 8 bases for J; bases not matched to a gene: 9. This CDR3 is built from 16 residues. Germline loops: CDR1 SEHNR, CDR2 FQNEAQ (reference sequence). The CDR3 DNA reads as TGTGCCAGCAGCTTACGAAGCGGGGGGGCCGAGGACATTCAGTACTTC. The encoded protein is CASSLRSGGAEDIQYF. Full variable domain (rest looked up from reference TRBV7-9 and TRBJ2-4): DTGVSQNPRHKITKRGQNVTFRCDPISEHNRLYWYRQTLGQGPEFLTYFQNEAQLEKSRLLSDRFSAERPKGSFSTLEIQRTEQGDSAMYLCASSLRSGGAEDIQYFGAGTRLSVL.